What follows are 4 T cell receptor beta chains derived from one specimen sequenced in a study of blood T cells in healthy people across ages. The use of a sample-barcoded 5' primer and a J-beta primer mix characterized a second PCR of about 7 to 12 cycles. MiXCR, run by TCRdb on the 5' RACE reads, gives a single entry per CDR3 protein. Of some 700,000 distinct CDR3 sequences listed, approximately 39% were seen once; the top ten hold 20% to 25%. The sample taken for sequencing was blood. The source of these receptors is a woman in her sixties or seventies in good health.

The chain recombines TRBV6-6 with TRBJ1-1; a possible D gene is TRBD1 (5 bases). CDR3 length: 14 residues. Trimming pared 7 bases from V and 0 bases from J, leaving 12 bases between. CDR1 and CDR2 from the germline V gene are MNHNY and SVGAGI (reference sequence). Here the CDR3 reads CASTPGGVNTEAFF. DNA for the CDR3: TGTGCCAGCACTCCGGGGGGAGTGAACACTGAAGCTTTCTTT.

J is TRBJ2-7 and V is TRBV7-9, with 10 bases lining up with TRBD2. The CDR3 runs 15 residues. Trimming took 6 bases from V and 2 from J; bases not matched to a gene: 7. Germline-derived CDR1 and CDR2 are SEHNR and FQNEAQ (reference sequence). The CDR3 DNA follows: TGTGCCAGCAGGGGAAATAGCGGGAGGACCTACGAGCAGTACTTC. Translated, it gives CASRGNSGRTYEQYF.

The chain uses TRBV7-2 and TRBJ1-6; TRBD1 matches 7 bases. CDR1 is SGHTA and CDR2 is FQGNSA in the germline V gene. This CDR3 is built from 14 residues. V dropped 3 bases and J dropped 10; count of bases not matched to a gene: 6. The CDR3 DNA reads as TGTGCCAGCAGCTTTCCAGGGGGGAGATCACCCCTCCACTTT. This codes for CASSFPGGRSPLHF. Full variable domain (rest looked up from reference TRBV7-2 and TRBJ1-6): GAGVSQSPSNKVTEKGKDVELRCDPISGHTALYWYRQSLGQGLEFLIYFQGNSAPDKSGLPSDRFSAERTGGSVSTLTIQRTQQEDSAVYLCASSFPGGRSPLHFGNGTRLTVT.

The V call is TRBV12-3 or TRBV12-4, the J call TRBJ2-2, with a possible D match to TRBD1 (6 bases). The CDR3 extends over 14 amino acids. The V and J ends lost 5 bases and 3 bases respectively, with 10 bases between them. The CDR3 DNA is TGTGCCAGCAGTCTAGGACAGTACACCGGGGAGCTGTTTTTT. Protein sequence: CASSLGQYTGELFF.